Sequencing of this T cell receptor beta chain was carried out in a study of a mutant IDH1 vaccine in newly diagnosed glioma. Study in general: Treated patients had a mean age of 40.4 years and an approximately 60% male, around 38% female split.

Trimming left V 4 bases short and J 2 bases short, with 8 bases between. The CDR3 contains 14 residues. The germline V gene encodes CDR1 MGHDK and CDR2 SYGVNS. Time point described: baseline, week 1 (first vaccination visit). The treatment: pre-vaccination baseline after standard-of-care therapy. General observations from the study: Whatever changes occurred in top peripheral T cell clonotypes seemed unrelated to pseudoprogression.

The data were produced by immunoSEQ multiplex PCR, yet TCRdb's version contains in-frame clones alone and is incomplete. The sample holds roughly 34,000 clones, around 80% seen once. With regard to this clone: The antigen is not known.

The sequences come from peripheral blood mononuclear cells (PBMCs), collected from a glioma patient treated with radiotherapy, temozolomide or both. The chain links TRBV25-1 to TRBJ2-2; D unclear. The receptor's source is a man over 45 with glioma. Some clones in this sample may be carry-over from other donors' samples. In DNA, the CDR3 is TGTGCCAGCAGTGGCAGGTCAAACACCGGGGAGCTGTTTTTT. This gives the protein CASSGRSNTGELFF.